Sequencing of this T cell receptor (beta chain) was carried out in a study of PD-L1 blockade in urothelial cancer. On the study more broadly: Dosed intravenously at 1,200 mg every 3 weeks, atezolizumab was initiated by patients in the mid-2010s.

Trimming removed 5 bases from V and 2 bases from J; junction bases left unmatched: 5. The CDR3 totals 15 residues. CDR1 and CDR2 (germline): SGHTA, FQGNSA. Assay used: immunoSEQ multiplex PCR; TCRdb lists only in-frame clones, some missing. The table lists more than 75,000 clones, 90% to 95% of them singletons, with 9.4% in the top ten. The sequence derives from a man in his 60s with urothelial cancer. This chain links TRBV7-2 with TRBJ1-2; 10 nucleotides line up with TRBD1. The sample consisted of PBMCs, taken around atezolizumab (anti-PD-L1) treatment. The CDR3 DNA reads TGTGCCAGCAGCCCCCAGGGACAGGGGAACTATGGCTACACCTTC. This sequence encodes CASSPQGQGNYGYTF.